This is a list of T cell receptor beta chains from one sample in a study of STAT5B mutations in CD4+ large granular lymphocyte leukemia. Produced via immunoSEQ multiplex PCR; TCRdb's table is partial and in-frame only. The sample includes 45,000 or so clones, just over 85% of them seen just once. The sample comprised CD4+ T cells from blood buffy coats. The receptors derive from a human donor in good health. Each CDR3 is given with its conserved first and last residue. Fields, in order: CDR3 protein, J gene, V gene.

CDR3 protein: CASNPARAREKLFF
J gene: TRBJ1-4
V gene: TRBV2

CDR3 protein: CASSQDRGDTQYF
J gene: TRBJ2-3
V gene: TRBV4-3

CDR3 protein: CASSKGGGEQFF
J gene: TRBJ2-1
V gene: TRBV7-2

CDR3 protein: CASSLSGGTGLAEQFF
J gene: TRBJ2-1
V gene: TRBV7-3

CDR3 protein: CASSFWVGGTSGSGEQYF
J gene: TRBJ2-7
V gene: TRBV11-2

CDR3 protein: CASSPRGGWNTEAFF
J gene: TRBJ1-1
V gene: TRBV7-2

CDR3 protein: CASSFVSGGLAEAFF
J gene: TRBJ1-1
V gene: TRBV27

CDR3 protein: CASSGTSGRVETQYF
J gene: TRBJ2-5
V gene: TRBV2

CDR3 protein: CASSLTGTSGRVNEQFF
J gene: TRBJ2-1
V gene: TRBV7-3

CDR3 protein: CASSFGPGGFNEQYF
J gene: TRBJ2-7
V gene: TRBV5-1

CDR3 protein: CASSEAGTGKSPYEQYF
J gene: TRBJ2-7
V gene: TRBV6-1

CDR3 protein: CASSSPQGVSNEQFF
J gene: TRBJ2-1
V gene: TRBV7-9

CDR3 protein: CASSVGLRDNQETQYF
J gene: TRBJ2-5
V gene: TRBV9

CDR3 protein: CASSLSGTDRAFF
J gene: TRBJ1-1
V gene: TRBV27

CDR3 protein: CACPWTGGRAFF
J gene: TRBJ1-1
V gene: TRBV30

CDR3 protein: CASSMATDTQYF
J gene: TRBJ2-3
V gene: TRBV19

CDR3 protein: CASSIASSGKETQYF
J gene: TRBJ2-5
V gene: TRBV19

CDR3 protein: CASSSTGSYGYTF
J gene: TRBJ1-2
V gene: TRBV5-6

CDR3 protein: CASGGHPNTDTQYF
J gene: TRBJ2-3
V gene: TRBV6-1

CDR3 protein: CSARDLAGTDTQYF
J gene: TRBJ2-3
V gene: TRBV29-1

CDR3 protein: CASGLRVQPQHF
J gene: TRBJ1-5
V gene: TRBV6-1

CDR3 protein: CASSPQGAEQFF
J gene: TRBJ2-1
V gene: TRBV11-2

CDR3 protein: CASSPGTGVPGNTIYF
J gene: TRBJ1-3
V gene: TRBV18

CDR3 protein: CASSEDQTGSQPQHF
J gene: TRBJ1-5
V gene: TRBV2

CDR3 protein: CASSLGSGRGVPQHF
J gene: TRBJ1-5
V gene: TRBV7-9

CDR3 protein: CASSLVQGYEQYF
J gene: TRBJ2-7
V gene: TRBV5-1

CDR3 protein: CASSLPGSNTGELFF
J gene: TRBJ2-2
V gene: TRBV5-1

CDR3 protein: CASSLGVNQETQYF
J gene: TRBJ2-5
V gene: TRBV27

CDR3 protein: CATSYLIGPGELFF
J gene: TRBJ2-2
V gene: TRBV15

CDR3 protein: CAWSVTVNQPQHF
J gene: TRBJ1-5
V gene: TRBV30

CDR3 protein: CAWSPRVNLVNQPQHF
J gene: TRBJ1-5
V gene: TRBV30

CDR3 protein: CASALGGASYEQYF
J gene: TRBJ2-7
V gene: TRBV12-5

CDR3 protein: CASSDRLANYGYTF
J gene: TRBJ1-2
V gene: TRBV14

CDR3 protein: CASSLPHYTDTQYF
J gene: TRBJ2-3
V gene: TRBV5-8

CDR3 protein: CASSQEVPGNQYNEQFF
J gene: TRBJ2-1
V gene: TRBV4-3

CDR3 protein: CSVRTGSTDTQYF
J gene: TRBJ2-3
V gene: TRBV29-1

CDR3 protein: CASSPPEWEGIPGELFF
J gene: TRBJ2-2
V gene: TRBV2

CDR3 protein: CASSIRQSGNTIYF
J gene: TRBJ1-3
V gene: TRBV19

CDR3 protein: CASRKGGPNYGYTF
J gene: TRBJ1-2
V gene: TRBV6-5

CDR3 protein: CSVGTGAEADTQYF
J gene: TRBJ2-3
V gene: TRBV29-1

CDR3 protein: CASSFGSTGYTEAFF
J gene: TRBJ1-1
V gene: TRBV27

CDR3 protein: CASSLVAGNTEAFF
J gene: TRBJ1-1
V gene: TRBV5-1

CDR3 protein: CSVGQGGVEKLFF
J gene: TRBJ1-4
V gene: TRBV29-1

CDR3 protein: CASSETGNIQYF
J gene: TRBJ2-4
V gene: TRBV6-1

CDR3 protein: CASSQGGDTEAFF
J gene: TRBJ1-1
V gene: TRBV6-6

CDR3 protein: CASSEIGQFSNQPQHF
J gene: TRBJ1-5
V gene: TRBV6-1

CDR3 protein: CASTMGGTGNYGYTF
J gene: TRBJ1-2
V gene: TRBV19